These 14 T cell receptor beta chains share one sample of origin, sequenced in a study of shared clonotypes between healthy human individuals. Sequencing was performed with immunoSEQ multiplex PCR; in TCRdb, only in-frame clones are kept and a portion is missing. The table has under 350,000 clones, around 86% seen once; the top ten hold 15% to 20%. Sequenced: memory CD8+ T cells sorted from blood. The subset here: CD45RO+ cells pooled with CCR7-negative TemRA cells. These receptors came from a man younger than 30 in good health.

The V and J genes are TRBV7-9 and TRBJ2-1; TRBD1 agrees at 9 bases. The V and J ends lost 3 bases and 7 bases, in that order; junction bases with no gene match: 16. Germline values: CDR1 SEHNR, CDR2 FQNEAQ (reference sequence). This CDR3 spans 18 amino acids. The CDR3 sequence is CASSFPLSGQGLINEQFF. Here the CDR3 DNA reads TGTGCCAGCAGCTTCCCTCTTTCGGGACAGGGACTAATAAATGAGCAGTTCTTC. The variable domain in full, completed from reference TRBV7-9 and TRBJ2-1, reads DTGVSQNPRHKITKRGQNVTFRCDPISEHNRLYWYRQTLGQGPEFLTYFQNEAQLEKSRLLSDRFSAERPKGSFSTLEIQRTEQGDSAMYLCASSFPLSGQGLINEQFFGPGTRLTVL.

The CDR3 bases are TGTGCCAGCAGCTCTAGGCCGCCAGGGGAGAGAGATACGCAGTATTTT. Translation: CASSSRPPGERDTQYF. The V gene is TRBV7-8, the J gene TRBJ2-3; D might be TRBD1 (6 bases). Trimming took off 4 bases at V and 5 bases at J, with 19 bases between the two ends. Germline V lookup: CDR1 SGHVS, CDR2 FQNEAQ. This CDR3 is 16 amino acids long.

This clone was picked up many times. This chain connects TRBV9 to TRBJ2-2; a possible D gene is TRBD1 (6 bases). This CDR3 spans 20 amino acids. Trimming cost V 0 bases and J 0 bases, with 21 bases left between them. Germline lookup yields CDR1 SGDLS and CDR2 YYNGEE. The DNA for the CDR3 is TGTGCCAGCAGCGTAGCTCTGACGGGACACAAAATCGCGAACACCGGGGAGCTGTTTTTT. Protein product: CASSVALTGHKIANTGELFF.

The chain joins TRBV4-1 to TRBJ2-7; 9 bases are a match to TRBD2. Trimming removed 4 bases from V and 3 bases from J; junction bases left unmatched: 4. Germline loops: CDR1 MGHRA, CDR2 YSYEKL. CDR3 length: 14 residues. CDR3 sequence: CASSRGTSNYEQYF. The CDR3 DNA sequence: TGCGCCAGCAGCCGCGGGACTAGCAACTACGAGCAGTACTTC.

This clone has only one observation. This chain uses TRBV7-9 with TRBJ1-2, with D unresolved. The CDR3 length is 14 residues. Germline loops: CDR1 SEHNR, CDR2 FQNEAQ (reference sequence). The V gene lost 5 bases and the J gene lost 6 bases, with 16 bases spanning the gap. The CDR3 sequence is CASSGRRTVNGYTF. The CDR3 DNA reads TGTGCCAGCAGCGGTCGTAGGACGGTAAATGGCTACACCTTC.

This clone was counted once. The chain employs TRBV10-3 and TRBJ2-1; D unresolved. In germline, CDR1 is ENHRY, CDR2 SYGVKD. The CDR3 spans 18 residues. The V end was cut by 0 bases, the J end by 0 bases, with 15 bases between. CDR3 amino acids: CAISESIEGKSSYNEQFF. CDR3 DNA: TGTGCCATCAGTGAGTCGATCGAAGGCAAGAGCTCCTACAATGAGCAGTTCTTC.

CDR3 nucleotides: TGTGCCAGCAGTGAACCCAGGGCTTTAAACTACGAGCAGTACTTC. Translating gives CASSEPRALNYEQYF. V is TRBV6-1 and J is TRBJ2-7; D may be TRBD1 (5 bases). The CDR3 is 15 residues long. Per the germline V gene, CDR1 is MNHNS and CDR2 is SASEGT. The ends were cut back, 2 bases at V and 3 bases at J, with 14 bases in the middle.

The chain carries TRBV2 and TRBJ2-7; tentative D call: TRBD2 (6 bases). Germline V gene lookup returns CDR1 SNHLY and CDR2 FYNNEI. The CDR3 is 14 residues long. Trimming pared 6 bases from V and 2 bases from J, leaving 14 bases between. The DNA of the CDR3 is TGTGCCAGCAGGGAGGTCCGGGGGACCTACGAGCAGTACTTC. Its protein is CASREVRGTYEQYF.

The rearrangement joins TRBV2 to TRBJ1-2; D not certain. Germline V lookup: CDR1 SNHLY, CDR2 FYNNEI. The CDR3 runs to 15 residues. Between the trimmed V and J ends, which lost 5 bases and 5 bases, there was a span of 18 bases. The CDR3 nucleotides are TGTGCCAGCAGTCTTATAGGACGGCTCCGTTATGGCTACACCTTC. Protein: CASSLIGRLRYGYTF. Supplemented by reference TRBV2 and TRBJ1-2, the full variable domain reads EPEVTQTPSHQVTQMGQEVILRCVPISNHLYFYWYRQILGQKVEFLVSFYNNEISEKSEIFDDQFSVERPDGSNFTLKIRSTKLEDSAMYFCASSLIGRLRYGYTFGSGTRLTVV.

In regard to this clone: In the same sample, other DNA sequences code for this CDR3. The V call is TRBV13, the J call TRBJ2-7; D is possibly TRBD2 (5 bases). Trimming removed 5 bases at V and 0 bases at J, with 8 bases between. The CDR3 is 13 amino acids. CDR1 is PRHDT, CDR2 FYEKMQ, per germline (reference sequence). In nucleotides, the CDR3 is TGTGCCAGCAGCCCAGAGGGCTCCTACGAGCAGTACTTC. Translated: CASSPEGSYEQYF. Filled out from reference TRBV13 and TRBJ2-7, the complete variable domain reads AAGVIQSPRHLIKEKRETATLKCYPIPRHDTVYWYQQGPGQDPQFLISFYEKMQSDKGSIPDRFSAQQFSDYHSELNMSSLELGDSALYFCASSPEGSYEQYFGPGTRLTVT.

This chain connects TRBV15 to TRBJ2-2; D is possibly TRBD2 (5 bases). Per the germline V gene, CDR1 is LNHNV and CDR2 is YYDKDF (reference sequence). The CDR3 consists of 13 residues. V lost 3 bases and J 6 bases, leaving 8 bases between the germline ends. CDR3 loop: CATSSSSPGELFF. The CDR3 DNA sequence: TGTGCCACCAGCAGTTCTAGCCCCGGGGAGCTGTTTTTT.

This clone was seen just once. The chain couples TRBV14 to TRBJ2-5; 8 nucleotides agree with TRBD1. In germline, CDR1 is SGHDN, CDR2 FVKESK. The CDR3 contains 15 residues. The V gene end was trimmed by 4 bases and the J gene end by 5 bases; junction bases not matched to a gene: 9. CDR3 sequence (DNA): TGTGCCAGCAGCCCCCGCGGACAGGGCCATGAGACCCAGTACTTC. Amino acids: CASSPRGQGHETQYF. The variable domain in full, with the rest retrieved from reference TRBV14 and TRBJ2-5, is EAGVTQFPSHSVIEKGQTVTLRCDPISGHDNLYWYRRVMGKEIKFLLHFVKESKQDESGMPNNRFLAERTGGTYSTLKVQPAELEDSGVYFCASSPRGQGHETQYFGPGTRLLVL.

CDR3 sequence reads: CASSLTANYEQYF. The CDR3 DNA reads as TGTGCCAGCAGCCTGACAGCTAACTACGAGCAGTACTTC. The rearrangement uses TRBV28 and TRBJ2-7; possibly TRBD1 for D (5 bases). CDR1 is MDHEN and CDR2 is SYDVKM in the germline V gene. The CDR3 spans 13 residues. The germline V and J ends were trimmed by 6 bases and 3 bases, with 12 bases remaining between them.

This chain links TRBV2 with TRBJ2-5; the match to TRBD2 covers 11 bases. V was pared by 5 bases and J by 5 bases, with 4 bases of the junction left unmatched. In germline, CDR1 is SNHLY, CDR2 FYNNEI. The CDR3 length is 14 residues. DNA for the CDR3: TGTGCCAGCAGTACTAGCGGGGGAGGGGAGACCCAGTACTTC. Translating it yields CASSTSGGGETQYF.